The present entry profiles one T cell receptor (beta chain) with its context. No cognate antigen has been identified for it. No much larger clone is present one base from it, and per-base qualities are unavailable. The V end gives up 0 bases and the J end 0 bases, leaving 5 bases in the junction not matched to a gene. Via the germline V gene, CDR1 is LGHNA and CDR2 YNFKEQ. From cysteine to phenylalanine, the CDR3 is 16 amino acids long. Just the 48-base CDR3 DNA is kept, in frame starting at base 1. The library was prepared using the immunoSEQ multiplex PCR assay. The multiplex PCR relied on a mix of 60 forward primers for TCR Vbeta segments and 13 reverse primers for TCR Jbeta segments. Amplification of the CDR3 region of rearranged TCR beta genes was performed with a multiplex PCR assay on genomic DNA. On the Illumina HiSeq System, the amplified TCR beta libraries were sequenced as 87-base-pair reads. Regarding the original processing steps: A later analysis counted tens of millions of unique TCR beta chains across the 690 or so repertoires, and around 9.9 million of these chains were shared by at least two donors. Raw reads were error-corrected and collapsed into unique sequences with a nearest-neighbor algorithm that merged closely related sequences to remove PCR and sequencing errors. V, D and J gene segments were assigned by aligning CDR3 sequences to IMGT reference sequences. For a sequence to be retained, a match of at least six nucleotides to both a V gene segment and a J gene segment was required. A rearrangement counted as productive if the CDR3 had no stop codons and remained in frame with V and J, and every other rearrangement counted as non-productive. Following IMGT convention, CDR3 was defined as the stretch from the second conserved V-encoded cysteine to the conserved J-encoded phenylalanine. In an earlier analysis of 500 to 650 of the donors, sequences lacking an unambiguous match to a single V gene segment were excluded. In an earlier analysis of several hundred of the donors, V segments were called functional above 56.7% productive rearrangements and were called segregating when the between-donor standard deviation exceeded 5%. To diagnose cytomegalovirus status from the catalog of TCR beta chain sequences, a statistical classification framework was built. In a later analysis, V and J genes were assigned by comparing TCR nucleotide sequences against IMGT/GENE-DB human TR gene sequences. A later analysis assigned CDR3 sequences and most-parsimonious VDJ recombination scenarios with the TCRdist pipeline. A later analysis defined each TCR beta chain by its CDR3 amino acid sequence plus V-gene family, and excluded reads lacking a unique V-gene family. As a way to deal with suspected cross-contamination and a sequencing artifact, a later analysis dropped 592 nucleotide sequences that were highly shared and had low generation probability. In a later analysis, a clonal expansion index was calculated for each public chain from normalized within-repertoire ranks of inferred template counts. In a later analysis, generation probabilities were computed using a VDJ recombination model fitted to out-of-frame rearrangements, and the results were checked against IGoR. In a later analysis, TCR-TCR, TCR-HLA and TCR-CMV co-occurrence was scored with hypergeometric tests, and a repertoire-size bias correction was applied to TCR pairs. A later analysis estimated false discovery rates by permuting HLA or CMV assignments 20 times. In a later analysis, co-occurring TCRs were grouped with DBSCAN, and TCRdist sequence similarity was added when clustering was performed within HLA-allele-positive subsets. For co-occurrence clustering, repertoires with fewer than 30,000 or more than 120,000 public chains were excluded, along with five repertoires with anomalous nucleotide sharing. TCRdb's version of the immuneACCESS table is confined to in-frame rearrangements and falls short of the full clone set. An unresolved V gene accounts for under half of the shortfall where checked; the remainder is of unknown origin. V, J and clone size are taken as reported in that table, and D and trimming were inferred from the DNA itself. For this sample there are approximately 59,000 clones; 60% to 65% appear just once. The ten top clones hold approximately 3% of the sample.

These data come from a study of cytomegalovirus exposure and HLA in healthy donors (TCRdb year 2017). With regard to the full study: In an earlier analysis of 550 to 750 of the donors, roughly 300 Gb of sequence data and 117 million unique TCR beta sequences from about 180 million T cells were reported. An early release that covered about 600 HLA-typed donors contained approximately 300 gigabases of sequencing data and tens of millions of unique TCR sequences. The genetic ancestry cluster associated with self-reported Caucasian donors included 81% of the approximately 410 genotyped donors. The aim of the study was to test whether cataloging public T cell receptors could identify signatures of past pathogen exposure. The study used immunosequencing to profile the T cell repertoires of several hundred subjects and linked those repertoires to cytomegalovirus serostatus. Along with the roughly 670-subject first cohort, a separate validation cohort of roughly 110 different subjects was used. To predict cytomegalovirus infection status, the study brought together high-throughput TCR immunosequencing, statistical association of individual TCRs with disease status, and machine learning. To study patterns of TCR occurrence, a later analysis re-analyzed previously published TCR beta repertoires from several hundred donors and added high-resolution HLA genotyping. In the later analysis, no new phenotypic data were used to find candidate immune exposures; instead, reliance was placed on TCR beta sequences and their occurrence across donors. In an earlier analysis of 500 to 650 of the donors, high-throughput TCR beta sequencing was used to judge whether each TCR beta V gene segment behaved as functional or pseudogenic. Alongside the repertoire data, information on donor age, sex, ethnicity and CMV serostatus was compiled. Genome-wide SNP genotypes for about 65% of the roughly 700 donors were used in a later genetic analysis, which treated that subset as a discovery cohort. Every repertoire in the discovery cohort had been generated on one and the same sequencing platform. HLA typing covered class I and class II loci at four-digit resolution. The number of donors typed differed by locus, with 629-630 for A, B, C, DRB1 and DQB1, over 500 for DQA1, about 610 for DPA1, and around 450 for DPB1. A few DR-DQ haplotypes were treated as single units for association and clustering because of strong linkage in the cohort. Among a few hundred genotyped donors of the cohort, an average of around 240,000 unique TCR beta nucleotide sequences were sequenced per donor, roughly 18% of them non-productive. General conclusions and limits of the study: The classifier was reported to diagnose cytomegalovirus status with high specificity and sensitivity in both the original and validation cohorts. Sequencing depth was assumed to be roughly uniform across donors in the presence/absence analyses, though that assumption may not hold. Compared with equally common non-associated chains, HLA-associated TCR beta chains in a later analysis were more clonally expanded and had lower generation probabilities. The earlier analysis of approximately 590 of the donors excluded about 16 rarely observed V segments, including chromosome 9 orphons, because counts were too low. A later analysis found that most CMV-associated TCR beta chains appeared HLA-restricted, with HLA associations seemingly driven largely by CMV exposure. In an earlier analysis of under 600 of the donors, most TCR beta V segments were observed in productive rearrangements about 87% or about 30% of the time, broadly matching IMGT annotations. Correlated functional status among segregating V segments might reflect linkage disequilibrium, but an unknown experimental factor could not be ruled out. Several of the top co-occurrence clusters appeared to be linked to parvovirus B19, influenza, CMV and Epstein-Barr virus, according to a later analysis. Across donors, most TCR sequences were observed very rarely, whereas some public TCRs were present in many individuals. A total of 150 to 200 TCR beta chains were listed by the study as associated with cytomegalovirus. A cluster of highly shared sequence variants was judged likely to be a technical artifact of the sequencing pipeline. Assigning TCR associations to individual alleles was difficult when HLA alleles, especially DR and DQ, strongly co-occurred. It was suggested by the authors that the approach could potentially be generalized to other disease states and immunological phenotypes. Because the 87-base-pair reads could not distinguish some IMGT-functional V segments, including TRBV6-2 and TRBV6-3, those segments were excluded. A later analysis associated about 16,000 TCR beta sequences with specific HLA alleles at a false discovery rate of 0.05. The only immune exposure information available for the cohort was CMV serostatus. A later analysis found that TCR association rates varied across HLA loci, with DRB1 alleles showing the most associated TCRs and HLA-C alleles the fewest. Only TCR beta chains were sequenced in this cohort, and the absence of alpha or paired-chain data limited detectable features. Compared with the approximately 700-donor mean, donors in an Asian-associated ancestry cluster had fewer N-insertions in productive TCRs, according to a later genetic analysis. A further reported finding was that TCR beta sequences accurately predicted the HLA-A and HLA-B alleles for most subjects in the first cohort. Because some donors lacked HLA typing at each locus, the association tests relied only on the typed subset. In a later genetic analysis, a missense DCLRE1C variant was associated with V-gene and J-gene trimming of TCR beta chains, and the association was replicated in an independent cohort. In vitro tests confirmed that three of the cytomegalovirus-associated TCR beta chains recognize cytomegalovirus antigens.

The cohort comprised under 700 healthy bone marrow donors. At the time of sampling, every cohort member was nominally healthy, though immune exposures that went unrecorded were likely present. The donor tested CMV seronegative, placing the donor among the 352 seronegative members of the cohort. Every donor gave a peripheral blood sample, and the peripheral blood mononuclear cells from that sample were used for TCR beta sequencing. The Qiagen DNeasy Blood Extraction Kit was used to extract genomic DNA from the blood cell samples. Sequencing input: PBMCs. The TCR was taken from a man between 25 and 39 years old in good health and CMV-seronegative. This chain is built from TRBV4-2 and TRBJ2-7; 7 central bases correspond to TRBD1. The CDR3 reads CASSQETGSSSYEQYF. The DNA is TGTGCCAGCAGCCAAGAGACAGGGAGCAGCTCCTACGAGCAGTACTTC.